The 2 T cell receptor beta chains below come from one sample, sequenced in a study of blood T cells in healthy people across ages. Using a J-beta primer mix together with a sample-barcoded 5' primer, a second PCR was run for roughly 7 to 12 cycles. Using its own MiXCR run on the 5' RACE reads, TCRdb lists one record per CDR3 protein. The sample lists approximately 2,000,000 distinct CDR3 sequences, roughly two fifths occurring once. Sequenced input: blood. The receptors here all came from a human donor in good health.

This clonotype was seen at least ten times. V usage is TRBV29-1 and J usage is TRBJ2-4; D may be TRBD1 or TRBD2 (6 bases each). The CDR3 runs 12 residues. The V gene's germline CDR1 is SQVTM and CDR2 ANQGSEA. The ends were cut back, 6 bases at V and 3 bases at J, with 9 bases in the middle. DNA for the CDR3: TGCAGCGTGGAGGGGGACAAAAACATTCAGTACTTC. Its translation: CSVEGDKNIQYF.

The chain joins TRBV30 to TRBJ2-1; 7 nucleotides match TRBD1. Germline V gene lookup returns CDR1 GTSNPN and CDR2 SVGIG (reference sequence). V was pared by 6 bases and J by 10 bases, with 12 bases of the junction left unmatched. This CDR3 has 13 residues. The CDR3 nucleotides are TGTGCCTGTAGGGACAGCCTATCTTACGAGCAGTTCTTC. It is translated as CACRDSLSYEQFF.